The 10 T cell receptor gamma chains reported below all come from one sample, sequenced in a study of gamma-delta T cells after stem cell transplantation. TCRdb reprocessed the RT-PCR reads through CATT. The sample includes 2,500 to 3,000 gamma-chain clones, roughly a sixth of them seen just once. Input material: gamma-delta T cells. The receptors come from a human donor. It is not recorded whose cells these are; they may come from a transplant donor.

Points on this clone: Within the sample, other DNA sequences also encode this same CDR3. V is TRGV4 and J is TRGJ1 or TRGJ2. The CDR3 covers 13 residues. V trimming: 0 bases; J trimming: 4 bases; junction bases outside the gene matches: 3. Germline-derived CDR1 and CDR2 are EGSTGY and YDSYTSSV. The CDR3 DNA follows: TGTGCCACCTGGGATGGGAGGTATTATAAGAAACTCTTT. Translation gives CATWDGRYYKKLF.

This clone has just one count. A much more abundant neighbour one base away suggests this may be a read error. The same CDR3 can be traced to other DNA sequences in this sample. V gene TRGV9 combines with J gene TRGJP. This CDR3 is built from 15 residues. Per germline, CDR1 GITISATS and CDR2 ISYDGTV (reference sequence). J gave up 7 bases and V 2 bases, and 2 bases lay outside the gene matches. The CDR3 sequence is CALWEEELGKKIKVF. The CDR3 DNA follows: TGTGCCTTGTGGGAGGAGGAGTTGGGCAAAAAAATCAAGGTATTT.

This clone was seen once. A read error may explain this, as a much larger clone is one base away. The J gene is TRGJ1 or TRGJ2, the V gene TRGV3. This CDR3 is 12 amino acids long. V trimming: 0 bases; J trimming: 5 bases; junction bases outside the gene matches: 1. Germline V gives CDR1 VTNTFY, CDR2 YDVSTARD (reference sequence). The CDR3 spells CATWDRHYKKLF. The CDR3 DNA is TGTGCCACCTGGGACAGGCATTATAAGAAACTCTTT.

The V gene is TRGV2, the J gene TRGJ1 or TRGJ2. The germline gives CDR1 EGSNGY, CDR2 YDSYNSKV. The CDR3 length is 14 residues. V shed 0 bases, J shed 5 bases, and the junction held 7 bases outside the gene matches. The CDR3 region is CATWDGLVHYKKLF. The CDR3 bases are TGTGCCACCTGGGACGGGCTAGTCCATTATAAGAAACTCTTT.

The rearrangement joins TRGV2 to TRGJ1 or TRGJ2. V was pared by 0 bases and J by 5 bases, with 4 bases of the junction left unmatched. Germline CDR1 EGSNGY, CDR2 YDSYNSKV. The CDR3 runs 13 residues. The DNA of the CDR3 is TGTGCCACCTGGGACGGGCTGAATTATAAGAAACTCTTT. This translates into CATWDGLNYKKLF.

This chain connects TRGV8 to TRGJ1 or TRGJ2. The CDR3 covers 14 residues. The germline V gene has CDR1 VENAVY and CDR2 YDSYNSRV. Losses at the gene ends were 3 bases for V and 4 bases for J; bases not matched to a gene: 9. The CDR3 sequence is CATWDPRGYYKKLF. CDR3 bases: TGTGCCACCTGGGATCCTCGGGGCTATTATAAGAAACTCTTT.

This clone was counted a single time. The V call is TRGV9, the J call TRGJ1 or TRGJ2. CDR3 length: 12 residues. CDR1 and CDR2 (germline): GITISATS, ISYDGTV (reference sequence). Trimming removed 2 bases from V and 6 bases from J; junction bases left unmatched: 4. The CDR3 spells CALWEARYKKLF. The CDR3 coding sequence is TGTGCCTTGTGGGAGGCCCGTTATAAGAAACTCTTT.

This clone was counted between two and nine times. The CDR3 DNA reads as TGTGCCACCTGGGACGGGCCCGAGATGGGTAAGAAACTCTTT. Translated: CATWDGPEMGKKLF. The chain recombines TRGV2 with TRGJ1 or TRGJ2. V lost 0 bases and J lost 9; bases outside the gene matches: 11. The CDR3 is made up of 14 amino acids. CDR1 EGSNGY and CDR2 YDSYNSKV come from the germline V gene.

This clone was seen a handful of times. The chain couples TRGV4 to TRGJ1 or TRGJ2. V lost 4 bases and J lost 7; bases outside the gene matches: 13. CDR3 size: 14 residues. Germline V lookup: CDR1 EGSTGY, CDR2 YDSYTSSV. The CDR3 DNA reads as TGTGCCACCTGGGACGCCGCCCACAGATATAAGAAACTCTTT. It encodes CATWDAAHRYKKLF.

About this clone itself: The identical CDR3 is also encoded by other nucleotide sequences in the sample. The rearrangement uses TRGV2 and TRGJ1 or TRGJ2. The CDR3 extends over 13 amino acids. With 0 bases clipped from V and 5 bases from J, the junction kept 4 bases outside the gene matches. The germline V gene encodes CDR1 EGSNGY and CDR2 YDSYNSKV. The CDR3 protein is CATWDGPNYKKLF. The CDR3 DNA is TGTGCCACCTGGGACGGGCCGAATTATAAGAAACTCTTT.